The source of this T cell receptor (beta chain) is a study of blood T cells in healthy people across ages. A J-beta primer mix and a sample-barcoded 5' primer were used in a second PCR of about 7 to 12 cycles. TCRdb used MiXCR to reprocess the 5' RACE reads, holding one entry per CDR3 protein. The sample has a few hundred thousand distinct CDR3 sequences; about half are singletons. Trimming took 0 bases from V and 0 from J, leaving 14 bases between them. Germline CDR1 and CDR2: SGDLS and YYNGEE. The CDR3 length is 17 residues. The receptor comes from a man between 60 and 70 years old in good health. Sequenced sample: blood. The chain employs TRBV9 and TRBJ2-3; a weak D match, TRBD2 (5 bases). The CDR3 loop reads CASSVESAGHSTDTQYF. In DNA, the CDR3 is TGTGCCAGCAGCGTAGAGTCCGCGGGCCATAGCACAGATACGCAGTATTTT.